The rows below give T cell receptor beta chains drawn from one sample of a study of shared clonotypes between healthy human individuals. Clones were sequenced by immunoSEQ multiplex PCR, and TCRdb holds only the in-frame ones, with some missing. The sample lists roughly 810,000 clones; around 96% were seen once. Sequencing was performed on naive CD8+ T cells sorted from blood. These receptors originate from a man younger than 45 in good health. CDR3s include the opening cysteine and the closing phenylalanine or tryptophan. Each record gives: CDR3 length, J gene, V gene, CDR3 protein.

cdr3_length: 17; j_call: TRBJ2-7; v_call: TRBV4-1; cdr3_aa: CASSQEPGLAGGMEQYF
cdr3_length: 14; j_call: TRBJ2-7; v_call: TRBV5-4; cdr3_aa: CASSLEGNSYEQYF
cdr3_length: 15; j_call: TRBJ2-1; v_call: TRBV29-1; cdr3_aa: CSVGGGERWLHEQFF
cdr3_length: 16; j_call: TRBJ1-1; v_call: TRBV27; cdr3_aa: CASSLSSGDRYTEAFF
cdr3_length: 15; j_call: TRBJ2-2; v_call: TRBV9; cdr3_aa: CASSGWTGGTGELFF
cdr3_length: 18; j_call: TRBJ1-4; v_call: TRBV7-8; cdr3_aa: CASSLGIQGARTNEKLFF
cdr3_length: 14; j_call: TRBJ2-7; v_call: TRBV7-9; cdr3_aa: CASSTDRGDYEQYF
cdr3_length: 15; j_call: TRBJ2-7; v_call: TRBV14; cdr3_aa: CASSYYRQGPYEQYF
cdr3_length: 15; j_call: TRBJ2-7; v_call: TRBV19; cdr3_aa: CASSIGQGSSYEQYF
cdr3_length: 15; j_call: TRBJ1-1; v_call: TRBV2; cdr3_aa: CASTLYGQGATEAFF
cdr3_length: 12; j_call: TRBJ2-7; v_call: TRBV2; cdr3_aa: CANRQGSGEQYF
cdr3_length: 14; j_call: TRBJ1-1; v_call: TRBV14; cdr3_aa: CASSQVVPNTEAFF
cdr3_length: 16; j_call: TRBJ2-4; v_call: TRBV27; cdr3_aa: CASSSFAGEVKNIQYF
cdr3_length: 17; j_call: TRBJ2-1; v_call: TRBV9; cdr3_aa: CASSEGTSGRVGNEQFF
cdr3_length: 12; j_call: TRBJ2-1; v_call: TRBV5-8; cdr3_aa: CASSLVPGAQFF
cdr3_length: 14; j_call: TRBJ1-2; v_call: TRBV6-5; cdr3_aa: CASQPTGGDYGYTF
cdr3_length: 16; j_call: TRBJ2-6; v_call: TRBV19; cdr3_aa: CASSIRDRAGANVLTF
cdr3_length: 14; j_call: TRBJ2-5; v_call: TRBV7-9; cdr3_aa: CASTLGVGAETQYF
cdr3_length: 14; j_call: TRBJ2-2; v_call: TRBV29-1; cdr3_aa: CSVETKFLAGELFF
cdr3_length: 15; j_call: TRBJ2-3; v_call: TRBV27; cdr3_aa: CASSLFASGRDTQYF
cdr3_length: 14; j_call: TRBJ1-1; v_call: TRBV4-3; cdr3_aa: CASSQDKGGFEAFF
cdr3_length: 15; j_call: TRBJ2-3; v_call: TRBV5-6; cdr3_aa: CASSLRRSGTDTQYF
cdr3_length: 16; j_call: TRBJ2-7; v_call: TRBV4-1; cdr3_aa: CASSPAPQTGSYEQYF
cdr3_length: 15; j_call: TRBJ2-1; v_call: TRBV27; cdr3_aa: CASRMTALGYNEQFF
cdr3_length: 18; j_call: TRBJ2-1; v_call: TRBV19; cdr3_aa: CASTPRVAEAWKGDEQFF
cdr3_length: 15; j_call: TRBJ2-5; v_call: TRBV15; cdr3_aa: CATSEFQGWVETQYF
cdr3_length: 16; j_call: TRBJ1-1; v_call: TRBV15; cdr3_aa: CATSTGLGGASTEAFF
cdr3_length: 13; j_call: TRBJ2-1; v_call: TRBV12-5; cdr3_aa: CASGLGTTYGQFF
cdr3_length: 13; j_call: TRBJ1-1; v_call: TRBV29-1; cdr3_aa: CSVESVRHTEAFF
cdr3_length: 14; j_call: TRBJ2-7; v_call: TRBV7-9; cdr3_aa: CASSSPGQQGEQYF
cdr3_length: 18; j_call: TRBJ1-5; v_call: TRBV11-3; cdr3_aa: CASSSPVPTAGSNQPQHF
cdr3_length: 14; j_call: TRBJ2-1; v_call: TRBV11-3; cdr3_aa: CASSPEGVYNEQFF
cdr3_length: 13; j_call: TRBJ1-1; v_call: TRBV5-4; cdr3_aa: CASSLDAELEAFF
cdr3_length: 18; j_call: TRBJ2-5; v_call: TRBV10-3; cdr3_aa: CAISEPSLRAPGGETQYF
cdr3_length: 17; j_call: TRBJ1-3; v_call: TRBV5-1; cdr3_aa: CASSLATGPSSGNTIYF
cdr3_length: 14; j_call: TRBJ2-1; v_call: TRBV28; cdr3_aa: CASSLQGAYNEQFF
cdr3_length: 15; j_call: TRBJ2-7; v_call: TRBV4-1; cdr3_aa: CASSQRYASSYEQYF
cdr3_length: 18; j_call: TRBJ2-1; v_call: TRBV19; cdr3_aa: CASSNLSPGLGLLDEQFF